The present entry profiles one TCR beta chain with its context. Its cognate antigen is unknown. Measured with immunoSEQ multiplex PCR; TCRdb has only the in-frame clones, and not every one. The data show roughly 2,000,000 clones, with just under 95% seen just once and 0.95% to 1.5% held by the top ten. The sample is drawn from a study of shared clonotypes between healthy human individuals. General study results and limits: Among a handful of donors, approximately 5% of naive CD4 clonotypes were found in common.

The naive CD8 subset, CD45RO-negative cells positively selected for CCR7, excluded terminally differentiated effector memory CD45RA+ cells. Those who donated were healthy HIV-negative adults, with no recent acute infections or vaccinations reported. CDR3 length: 15 residues. Trimming took 2 bases from V and 0 from J, leaving 8 bases between them. Germline-derived CDR1 and CDR2 are WNHNN and SYGVQD (reference sequence). The sequencing input was naive CD8+ T cells sorted from blood. This TCR came from a man younger than 35 in good health. The chain joins TRBV10-1 to TRBJ2-1; D gene ambiguous. The CDR3 bases are TGCGCCAGCAGTGAGGGGATTCTCTCCTACAATGAGCAGTTCTTC. It codes for CASSEGILSYNEQFF.